This T cell receptor beta chain comes out of a study of CD8 T cells in ankylosing spondylitis. Overall study results and limits: CD8+ disease-linked clones were present at relatively low frequencies in blood. According to the report, clones linked to the disease were significantly enriched in matched synovial fluid samples taken from ankylosing spondylitis patients. It appeared that ankylosing spondylitis blood was characterized by a TCR beta motif of roughly 8 highly homologous variants.

Scientists made TCR beta libraries using quantitative 5'-RACE with molecular barcodes. TCRdb passed the 5' RACE reads through MiXCR, listing each CDR3 protein once. The profile covers about 440,000 distinct CDR3 sequences, with 17% appearing a single time and approximately 1% taken by the ten largest. Deletions cut 7 bases from V and 8 bases from J, with 17 bases between. The CDR3 is 12 residues long. CDR1 is SQVTM and CDR2 is ANQGSEA in the germline V gene. Remarks on this clonotype: As yet, its antigen is unknown.

The rearrangement uses TRBV29-1 and TRBJ1-2, with D possibly TRBD1 on 6 matching bases. The sequencing input was blood, either unsorted or a sorted T cell fraction (not recorded which). This TCR derives from a male donor with ankylosing spondylitis. For the CDR3, the DNA is TGCAGCGCCGACGGACAGTCAGGAGGCTACACCTTC. Translation: CSADGQSGGYTF.